This is a list of T cell receptor beta chains from one sample in a study of shared clonotypes between healthy human individuals. Generated by immunoSEQ multiplex PCR, the TCRdb table keeps only in-frame clones and is missing some. Of roughly 2,000,000 clones in the sample, 80% to 95% were seen once. The material sequenced was naive CD8+ T cells from PBMCs. These receptors all stem from a man between 18 and 35 years old in good health. Some clones in this sample may be carry-over from other donors' samples. Both conserved end residues are part of each CDR3. The D gene is left open where the match is weak. Rows give clone size only sometimes, using once, few, many, or a class for an expanded clone.

j_call: TRBJ2-1; clone_size: -; v_call: TRBV27; d_call: TRBD2; cdr3_aa: CASSTKIGLAGGNEQFF; cdr3_nt: TGTGCCAGCAGTACTAAAATCGGACTAGCGGGGGGCAATGAGCAGTTCTTC
j_call: TRBJ2-1; clone_size: once; v_call: TRBV6-5; d_call: -; cdr3_aa: CASRVPTAGHHEQFF; cdr3_nt: TGTGCCAGCAGGGTACCAACAGCGGGCCATCATGAGCAGTTCTTC
j_call: TRBJ1-1; clone_size: -; v_call: TRBV7-9; d_call: -; cdr3_aa: CASSGMGELITEAFF; cdr3_nt: TGTGCCAGCAGTGGGATGGGTGAATTGATCACTGAAGCTTTCTTT
j_call: TRBJ2-1; clone_size: -; v_call: TRBV7-6; d_call: TRBD1; cdr3_aa: CASSFSGQGLHEQFF; cdr3_nt: TGTGCCAGCAGCTTCTCTGGACAGGGGCTCCATGAGCAGTTCTTC
j_call: TRBJ2-7; clone_size: -; v_call: TRBV11-2; d_call: -; cdr3_aa: CASSLGSMTGTHLYEQYF; cdr3_nt: TGTGCCAGCAGCTTAGGGTCCATGACAGGGACTCACCTCTACGAGCAGTACTTC
j_call: TRBJ1-1; clone_size: -; v_call: TRBV28; d_call: -; cdr3_aa: CASSLSNTEAFF; cdr3_nt: TGTGCCAGCAGTTTGTCAAACACTGAAGCTTTCTTT
j_call: TRBJ2-3; clone_size: -; v_call: TRBV20-1; d_call: -; cdr3_aa: CSAALADTQYF; cdr3_nt: TGCAGCGCCGCCCTTGCAGATACGCAGTATTTT
j_call: TRBJ1-1; clone_size: once; v_call: TRBV27; d_call: -; cdr3_aa: CASSPSAGEANTEAFF; cdr3_nt: TGTGCCAGCAGTCCCTCGGCTGGGGAAGCGAACACTGAAGCTTTCTTT
j_call: TRBJ1-1; clone_size: -; v_call: TRBV11-2; d_call: -; cdr3_aa: CASSFGGPNTEAFF; cdr3_nt: TGTGCCAGCAGCTTTGGGGGGCCGAACACTGAAGCTTTCTTT
j_call: TRBJ1-3; clone_size: -; v_call: TRBV21-1; d_call: -; cdr3_aa: CASIDRGQGNTIYF; cdr3_nt: TGTGCCAGCATCGACAGGGGGCAAGGAAACACCATATATTTT
j_call: TRBJ1-1; clone_size: -; v_call: TRBV27; d_call: TRBD1; cdr3_aa: CASSLGTGTNTEAFF; cdr3_nt: TGTGCCAGCAGTTTGGGGACAGGGACGAACACTGAAGCTTTCTTT
j_call: TRBJ1-5; clone_size: -; v_call: TRBV15; d_call: -; cdr3_aa: CATSRDRGQYSNQPQHF; cdr3_nt: TGTGCCACCAGCAGAGATCGTGGTCAGTATAGCAATCAGCCCCAGCATTTT
j_call: TRBJ2-7; clone_size: -; v_call: TRBV28; d_call: TRBD1; cdr3_aa: CATIPGQGNYEQYF; cdr3_nt: TGTGCCACCATCCCGGGACAGGGGAACTACGAGCAGTACTTC
j_call: TRBJ1-1; clone_size: -; v_call: TRBV4-3; d_call: -; cdr3_aa: CASSQGGSKLVEAFF; cdr3_nt: TGCGCCAGCAGCCAAGGCGGCAGCAAACTCGTTGAAGCTTTCTTT
j_call: TRBJ2-2; clone_size: -; v_call: TRBV5-4; d_call: -; cdr3_aa: CASSFLAGGELFF; cdr3_nt: TGTGCCAGCAGCTTTTTAGCAGGCGGGGAGCTGTTTTTT
j_call: TRBJ1-2; clone_size: -; v_call: TRBV7-9; d_call: -; cdr3_aa: CASSLDFGSNYGYTF; cdr3_nt: TGTGCCAGCAGCTTAGATTTCGGCAGTAATTATGGCTACACCTTC
j_call: TRBJ1-2; clone_size: -; v_call: TRBV5-6; d_call: -; cdr3_aa: CASSLDAVFHGYTF; cdr3_nt: TGTGCCAGCAGCTTGGATGCGGTTTTCCATGGCTACACCTTC
j_call: TRBJ2-5; clone_size: -; v_call: TRBV5-6; d_call: -; cdr3_aa: CASSLGTPSVQETQYF; cdr3_nt: TGTGCCAGCAGCTTAGGAACACCTTCCGTCCAAGAGACCCAGTACTTC
j_call: TRBJ2-3; clone_size: -; v_call: TRBV27; d_call: -; cdr3_aa: CASSLVPRATDTQYF; cdr3_nt: TGTGCCAGCAGTTTAGTCCCCAGGGCCACAGATACGCAGTATTTT
j_call: TRBJ1-4; clone_size: -; v_call: TRBV14; d_call: -; cdr3_aa: CGEANEKLFF; cdr3_nt: TGTGGTGAGGCTAATGAAAAACTGTTTTTT
j_call: TRBJ2-2; clone_size: -; v_call: TRBV9; d_call: -; cdr3_aa: CASSVSREGNTGELFF; cdr3_nt: TGTGCCAGCAGCGTAAGTAGGGAAGGGAACACCGGGGAGCTGTTTTTT
j_call: TRBJ1-2; clone_size: -; v_call: TRBV9; d_call: -; cdr3_aa: CASSVGTANYGYTF; cdr3_nt: TGTGCCAGCAGCGTAGGGACAGCTAACTATGGCTACACCTTC
j_call: TRBJ2-3; clone_size: -; v_call: TRBV11-1; d_call: -; cdr3_aa: CASSLVGWDTQYF; cdr3_nt: TGTGCCAGCAGCTTAGTGGGTTGGGATACGCAGTATTTT
j_call: TRBJ2-1; clone_size: -; v_call: TRBV9; d_call: TRBD2; cdr3_aa: CASSSGTTRTYNEQFF; cdr3_nt: TGTGCCAGCAGCTCTGGGACTACCCGAACCTACAATGAGCAGTTCTTC
j_call: TRBJ1-2; clone_size: -; v_call: TRBV5-1; d_call: -; cdr3_aa: CASSLEWAGNYGYTF; cdr3_nt: TGCGCCAGCAGCTTGGAATGGGCAGGGAACTATGGCTACACCTTC
j_call: TRBJ2-5; clone_size: -; v_call: TRBV11-2; d_call: -; cdr3_aa: CASSPPGLRGETQYF; cdr3_nt: TGTGCCAGCAGCCCACCCGGGCTACGCGGAGAGACCCAGTACTTC
j_call: TRBJ2-1; clone_size: -; v_call: TRBV7-3; d_call: TRBD2; cdr3_aa: CASSWSGTSGDNEQFF; cdr3_nt: TGTGCCAGCAGCTGGTCCGGGACTAGCGGGGACAATGAGCAGTTCTTC
j_call: TRBJ1-2; clone_size: -; v_call: TRBV28; d_call: -; cdr3_aa: CASSIPTGYYGYTF; cdr3_nt: TGTGCCAGCAGTATCCCGACAGGCTACTATGGCTACACCTTC
j_call: TRBJ2-5; clone_size: -; v_call: TRBV4-2; d_call: TRBD2; cdr3_aa: CASSLPGGEETQYF; cdr3_nt: TGTGCCAGCAGCCTACCGGGAGGGGAAGAGACCCAGTACTTC
j_call: TRBJ1-2; clone_size: -; v_call: TRBV25-1; d_call: -; cdr3_aa: CASWSGESAGYTF; cdr3_nt: TGTGCCAGCTGGTCAGGGGAATCTGCTGGCTACACCTTC
j_call: TRBJ2-3; clone_size: -; v_call: TRBV29-1; d_call: TRBD1; cdr3_aa: CSVEFSLVTGNTDTQYF; cdr3_nt: TGCAGCGTTGAATTTAGCTTGGTGACAGGGAACACAGATACGCAGTATTTT
j_call: TRBJ2-3; clone_size: -; v_call: TRBV9; d_call: -; cdr3_aa: CASSVVPGTDTQYF; cdr3_nt: TGTGCCAGCAGCGTAGTTCCGGGAACAGATACGCAGTATTTT
j_call: TRBJ2-7; clone_size: -; v_call: TRBV9; d_call: -; cdr3_aa: CASSVVDSGMQYF; cdr3_nt: TGTGCCAGCAGCGTAGTGGATAGCGGCATGCAGTACTTC
j_call: TRBJ1-1; clone_size: -; v_call: TRBV4-1; d_call: TRBD1; cdr3_aa: CASSPHRGLGTEAFF; cdr3_nt: TGCGCCAGCAGCCCTCACAGGGGGCTGGGAACTGAAGCTTTCTTT
j_call: TRBJ2-7; clone_size: once; v_call: TRBV4-2; d_call: -; cdr3_aa: CASSQETNIHEQYF; cdr3_nt: TGTGCCAGCAGCCAAGAGACTAATATTCACGAGCAGTACTTC
j_call: TRBJ2-7; clone_size: -; v_call: TRBV6-5; d_call: -; cdr3_aa: CASSYARNSYEQYF; cdr3_nt: TGTGCCAGCAGTTACGCCAGGAACTCCTACGAGCAGTACTTC
j_call: TRBJ2-7; clone_size: -; v_call: TRBV27; d_call: -; cdr3_aa: CASSLTWAYEQYF; cdr3_nt: TGTGCCAGCAGTTTAACTTGGGCCTACGAGCAGTACTTC
j_call: TRBJ2-7; clone_size: once; v_call: TRBV7-9; d_call: -; cdr3_aa: CASSLTLHEQYF; cdr3_nt: TGTGCCAGCAGCTTAACGCTGCACGAGCAGTACTTC
j_call: TRBJ2-3; clone_size: -; v_call: TRBV29-1; d_call: -; cdr3_aa: CSVGLVPPDTQYF; cdr3_nt: TGCAGCGTTGGTCTGGTGCCGCCAGATACGCAGTATTTT
j_call: TRBJ1-2; clone_size: -; v_call: TRBV7-2; d_call: -; cdr3_aa: CASSPRIRDPAGLGYTF; cdr3_nt: TGTGCCAGCAGCCCCAGGATCCGGGACCCTGCCGGGCTCGGCTACACCTTC
j_call: TRBJ2-7; clone_size: -; v_call: TRBV19; d_call: TRBD2; cdr3_aa: CASAGGTSGYYEQYF; cdr3_nt: TGTGCCAGTGCCGGGGGGACTAGCGGTTACTACGAGCAGTACTTC
j_call: TRBJ2-3; clone_size: -; v_call: TRBV2; d_call: TRBD2; cdr3_aa: CASTRGAASGPVYTQYF; cdr3_nt: TGTGCCAGCACCAGAGGGGCCGCTAGCGGTCCTGTGTATACGCAGTATTTT